Listed below are T cell receptor beta chains from one sample, sequenced in a study of identical twins. TCRdb redid the calling of the 5' RACE reads with MiXCR, one entry per CDR3 protein. The table shows 310,000 or so distinct CDR3 sequences, with roughly 9.7% occurring only once. This same sample was also taken into another study, of yellow fever vaccine responses in identical twins.

Material: CD8+ T cells sorted from blood. The receptors stem from a woman aged 18-35 years in good health. Both conserved end residues are part of each CDR3. A D gene is named only where the DNA matches it firmly. Size values are once, few and many counts, or a class for expanded clones, and some rows have none.

d_call	v_call	clone_size	j_call	cdr3_aa	cdr3_nt
TRBD1	TRBV6-1	-	TRBJ1-1	CASSPTGTGGPEAFF	TGTGCCAGCAGTCCCACCGGGACAGGGGGACCTGAAGCTTTCTTT
-	TRBV24-1	many	TRBJ2-1	CATSGERGVRGSYNEQFF	TGTGCCACCAGTGGTGAAAGGGGGGTCAGGGGATCCTACAATGAGCAGTTCTTC
TRBD2	TRBV12-3/TRBV12-4	many	TRBJ2-1	CATHYQERGYNEQFF	TGTGCCACCCACTACCAAGAGCGGGGTTACAATGAGCAGTTCTTC
TRBD2	TRBV6-5	few	TRBJ2-2	CASSSGLETGELFF	TGTGCCAGCAGTTCGGGACTAGAAACCGGGGAGCTGTTTTTT
-	TRBV9	few	TRBJ2-7	CASSVEGGGYEQYF	TGTGCCAGCAGCGTAGAAGGGGGGGGCTACGAGCAGTACTTC
TRBD1	TRBV7-9	few	TRBJ2-5	CASSLRQGAHQETQYF	TGTGCCAGCAGCTTACGACAGGGGGCCCACCAAGAGACCCAGTACTTC
TRBD2	TRBV6-2/TRBV6-3	many	TRBJ2-1	CASRVTLGLAVNEQFF	TGTGCCAGTAGGGTTACCTTGGGACTAGCAGTCAATGAGCAGTTCTTC
-	TRBV27	-	TRBJ2-7	CASSPRGAGTYEQYF	TGTGCCAGCAGTCCCCGGGGGGCAGGTACCTACGAGCAGTACTTC
-	TRBV20-1	many	TRBJ1-4	CSARHTGRENEKLFF	TGCAGTGCTAGGCATACGGGACGAGAAAATGAAAAACTGTTTTTT
-	TRBV6-5	many	TRBJ2-3	CASSYIDPGADTQYF	TGTGCCAGCAGTTATATCGACCCGGGCGCAGATACGCAGTATTTT
-	TRBV28	few	TRBJ1-3	CASFAPQVGRNTIYF	TGTGCCAGCTTCGCCCCGCAGGTTGGACGAAACACCATATATTTT
-	TRBV3-1	many	TRBJ1-1	CASSQDFAEAFF	TGTGCCAGCAGCCAAGATTTCGCTGAAGCTTTCTTT
-	TRBV12-3/TRBV12-4	many	TRBJ2-1	CASGEEIAYNEQFF	TGTGCCAGCGGGGAGGAGATCGCCTACAATGAGCAGTTCTTC
TRBD2	TRBV20-1	-	TRBJ2-3	CSASVREEGDTQYF	TGCAGTGCTAGTGTCCGGGAGGAGGGAGATACGCAGTATTTT
TRBD2	TRBV4-3	few	TRBJ2-1	CASSQDPGGTSGFYNEQFF	TGCGCCAGCAGCCAAGACCCGGGGGGGACTAGCGGCTTCTACAATGAGCAGTTCTTC
-	TRBV2	many	TRBJ2-3	CASSAARINTDTQYF	TGTGCCAGCAGCGCAGCTAGAATTAACACAGATACGCAGTATTTT
-	TRBV5-6	many	TRBJ2-1	CASSSDGYNEQFF	TGTGCCAGCAGCTCGGACGGATACAATGAGCAGTTCTTC
TRBD2	TRBV11-2	few	TRBJ2-7	CASSFNRDYLYEQYF	TGTGCCAGCAGCTTCAACCGGGACTATCTCTACGAGCAGTACTTC
-	TRBV7-9	-	TRBJ2-7	CASSRSGTYEQYF	TGTGCCAGCAGCCGCTCGGGGACCTACGAGCAGTACTTC
-	TRBV4-2	-	TRBJ2-7	CASRGLSYEQYF	TGTGCCAGCAGAGGGCTATCCTACGAGCAGTACTTC
-	TRBV6-1	few	TRBJ2-2	CASLTVLNTGELFF	TGTGCCAGCCTAACGGTCCTGAACACCGGGGAGCTGTTTTTT
-	TRBV5-1	-	TRBJ2-2	CASSLVTDTGELFF	TGCGCCAGCAGCTTGGTTACCGATACCGGGGAGCTGTTTTTT
-	TRBV7-9	-	TRBJ2-3	CASNPGTTSTDTQYF	TGTGCCAGCAACCCCGGGACCACTAGCACAGATACGCAGTATTTT
-	TRBV6-2/TRBV6-3	-	TRBJ1-5	CASRTANQPQHF	TGTGCCAGCCGGACAGCCAATCAGCCCCAGCATTTT
-	TRBV24-1	few	TRBJ2-5	CATSGPQGLGGETQYF	TGTGCCACCAGTGGGCCTCAGGGGCTTGGAGGAGAGACCCAGTACTTC
-	TRBV6-5	-	TRBJ2-1	CASSYMGEALNEQFF	TGTGCCAGCAGTTACATGGGGGAGGCCCTCAATGAGCAGTTCTTC
-	TRBV29-1	few	TRBJ2-1	CSVEYGRSSSYNEQFF	TGCAGCGTTGAATATGGCAGGAGTAGCTCCTACAATGAGCAGTTCTTC
-	TRBV21-1	few	TRBJ2-7	CASSITGQGSYEQYF	TGTGCCAGCAGCATTACGGGACAGGGATCCTACGAGCAGTACTTC
TRBD1	TRBV28	many	TRBJ2-1	CASSPTGGTYNEQFF	TGTGCCAGCAGCCCGACAGGGGGGACCTACAATGAGCAGTTCTTC
-	TRBV15	few	TRBJ2-3	CATTTLSTDTQYF	TGTGCCACCACTACGCTGTCCACAGATACGCAGTATTTT
TRBD2	TRBV5-1	many	TRBJ2-7	CASSAHDLLAGAMYEQYF	TGCGCCAGCAGCGCCCACGACCTACTAGCGGGAGCAATGTACGAGCAGTACTTC
-	TRBV7-9	-	TRBJ1-1	CASSLVSESNTEAFF	TGTGCCAGCAGCTTAGTAAGTGAATCGAACACTGAAGCTTTCTTT
-	TRBV12-3/TRBV12-4	many	TRBJ2-1	CASSLAGQEQFF	TGTGCCAGCAGTTTAGCGGGGCAGGAGCAGTTCTTC
-	TRBV20-1	-	TRBJ1-6	CSAREEETARSSYNSPLHF	TGCAGTGCTAGAGAAGAAGAGACAGCGAGGAGCTCCTATAATTCACCCCTCCACTTT
-	TRBV6-5	-	TRBJ2-1	CASSSNPPGVRGQWFF	TGTGCCAGCAGTTCTAATCCCCCAGGGGTGCGGGGGCAGTGGTTCTTC
-	TRBV7-2	-	TRBJ1-1	CASSTTASPQSQAFF	TGTGCCAGCAGCACAACTGCCTCCCCACAGTCCCAAGCTTTCTTT
-	TRBV6-5	many	TRBJ1-2	CASSYSTTGIYTF	TGTGCCAGCAGTTACTCAACAACAGGGATCTACACCTTC
-	TRBV6-4	-	TRBJ2-1	CASSDSASPNEQFF	TGTGCCAGCAGTGACTCGGCTAGCCCGAATGAGCAGTTCTTC
TRBD2	TRBV20-1	-	TRBJ2-1	CSARDGTSGTSGRSSSYNEQFF	TGCAGTGCTAGAGACGGTACCTCCGGGACTAGCGGGAGGTCGAGCTCCTACAATGAGCAGTTCTTC
TRBD1	TRBV10-3	-	TRBJ2-7	CAISEETGGNEQYF	TGTGCCATCAGTGAGGAGACAGGGGGCAACGAGCAGTACTTC
-	TRBV29-1	few	TRBJ1-1	CSVTGYNTEAFF	TGCAGCGTTACGGGATACAACACTGAAGCTTTCTTT
-	TRBV27	-	TRBJ1-1	CASSSRQGQAFF	TGTGCCAGCAGTTCTAGGCAGGGGCAAGCTTTCTTT
-	TRBV7-8	many	TRBJ2-7	CASSFSSGNEQYF	TGTGCCAGCAGCTTCTCGTCCGGAAACGAGCAGTACTTC
TRBD1	TRBV6-5	many	TRBJ2-3	CASSYEPQGEETDTQYF	TGTGCCAGCAGTTACGAACCGCAGGGGGAAGAGACAGATACGCAGTATTTT
TRBD2	TRBV5-1	many	TRBJ2-1	CASSLPLSGTSGSADYNEQFF	TGCGCCAGCAGCTTGCCGTTATCCGGGACTAGCGGGAGCGCCGACTACAATGAGCAGTTCTTC
-	TRBV7-9	many	TRBJ1-6	CASTEGDSPLHF	TGTGCCAGCACGGAGGGGGATTCACCCCTCCACTTT
TRBD2	TRBV4-1	-	TRBJ2-7	CAIPWGGRREKFYEQYF	TGCGCCATACCCTGGGGGGGACGGAGGGAGAAATTCTACGAGCAGTACTTC
TRBD2	TRBV20-1	few	TRBJ2-3	CSARDKSGGGTDTQYF	TGCAGTGCTAGAGATAAGAGCGGGGGTGGAACAGATACGCAGTATTTT
TRBD2	TRBV12-3/TRBV12-4	few	TRBJ2-1	CASNPGLAYNEQFF	TGTGCCAGCAACCCGGGACTAGCCTACAATGAGCAGTTCTTC
-	TRBV9	many	TRBJ1-5	CASSEGVHQPQHF	TGTGCCAGCAGCGAGGGCGTTCATCAGCCCCAGCATTTT
-	TRBV12-3/TRBV12-4	many	TRBJ2-3	CASGGSASTDTQYF	TGTGCCAGCGGAGGGTCTGCTAGCACAGATACGCAGTATTTT
-	TRBV7-6	few	TRBJ2-1	CASSSRPYNEQFF	TGTGCCAGCAGCTCCAGGCCCTACAATGAGCAGTTCTTC
-	TRBV6-4	-	TRBJ2-6	CASEPGAGANVLTF	TGTGCCAGCGAACCGGGTGCTGGGGCCAACGTCCTGACTTTC
TRBD1	TRBV7-9	few	TRBJ1-5	CASSTTGQGSNQPQHF	TGTGCCAGCAGCACCACGGGACAGGGAAGCAATCAGCCCCAGCATTTT
-	TRBV19	few	TRBJ2-5	CASSMIQETQYF	TGTGCCAGTAGTATGATCCAAGAGACCCAGTACTTC
TRBD1	TRBV27	-	TRBJ2-7	CASSLRDYGQGYEQYF	TGTGCCAGCAGTTTACGTGACTACGGACAGGGCTACGAGCAGTACTTC
-	TRBV5-1	few	TRBJ2-2	CASSLAGGPGTGELFF	TGCGCCAGCAGCTTGGCTGGGGGGCCGGGGACCGGGGAGCTGTTTTTT
TRBD1	TRBV7-9	few	TRBJ1-2	CASSNLTGTYGYTF	TGTGCCAGCAGCAACCTGACAGGGACCTATGGCTACACCTTC
-	TRBV28	-	TRBJ2-5	CASSLNFMETQYF	TGTGCCAGCAGTTTAAACTTTATGGAGACCCAGTACTTC
-	TRBV20-1	-	TRBJ2-5	CSAPQRAETQYF	TGCAGTGCTCCTCAGAGGGCCGAGACCCAGTACTTC